Each of the 6 T cell receptor beta chains below was sequenced from the same sample in a study of T-cell memory formation after mild COVID-19 (dated by TCRdb to the early 2020s). Library generation was performed with 5' RACE. Instrument used: Illumina NovaSeq 6000. The public sequencing data were trimmed at Q25 with fastp and processed into clonotypes with MiXCR by TCRdb, which kept only in-frame beta chains. Each entry is one CDR3 protein sequence, shown with its most common DNA and genes. For this sample there are about 470,000 distinct CDR3 sequences; 25% appear just once. The ten largest account for around 12% of the sample. The material sequenced was PBMCs or a T cell subset sorted from them (not recorded which). These receptors were obtained from an adult woman who had mild COVID-19 (a few samples of this study predate the infection). The sample titles of this study are shuffled in the database, so cell type and time point are left out; the donor was told from shared clones.

In its sample, this clonotype was seen a few times. The chain employs TRBV7-3 and TRBJ2-1, with D perhaps assigned TRBD1 or TRBD2 (5 bases each). Looked up from germline, CDR1 is SGHTA and CDR2 is FQGTGA. The CDR3 consists of 15 residues. Trimming took off 5 bases at V and 10 bases at J, with 21 bases between the two ends. CDR3 sequence (DNA): TGTGCCAGCAGCCCCCGGACCGTCAAGGGACCGGAGCAGTTCTTC. The encoded protein is CASSPRTVKGPEQFF.

V gene TRBV24-1 combines with J gene TRBJ2-5, with D unclear. The germline V gene has CDR1 KGHDR and CDR2 SFDVKD. CDR3 length equals 15 residues. The germline V and J ends were trimmed by 1 base and 5 bases, with 13 bases remaining between them. DNA of the CDR3: TGTGCCACCAGTGATTTACCGGACCCGAAGGAGACCCAGTACTTC. Its protein product is CATSDLPDPKETQYF.

This chain joins TRBV5-1 and TRBJ1-1; 7 bases are a match to TRBD1. CDR3 length: 14 amino acids. V trimming: 4 bases; J trimming: 0 bases; junction bases outside the gene matches: 3. The germline gives CDR1 SGHRS, CDR2 YFSETQ. This CDR3 is CASSGDSVNTEAFF. The CDR3 nucleotides read TGCGCCAGCAGCGGGGACAGTGTGAACACTGAAGCTTTCTTT.

The chain links TRBV7-8 to TRBJ2-3; TRBD2 agrees at 9 bases. The length of the CDR3 is 15 residues. The V gene end was trimmed by 5 bases and the J gene end by 6 bases; junction bases not matched to a gene: 9. CDR1 and CDR2 from the germline V gene are SGHVS and FQNEAQ. In DNA form, the CDR3 reads TGTGCCAGCAGCCCCAGCGGGGGGCGGGTTGATACGCAGTATTTT. Protein sequence: CASSPSGGRVDTQYF.

This chain joins TRBV12-3 or TRBV12-4 and TRBJ2-5, with 8 bases fitting TRBD1. The V gene end was trimmed by 6 bases and the J gene end by 0 bases; junction bases not matched to a gene: 6. The CDR3 spans 15 residues. The CDR3 nucleotides read TGTGCCAGCAGACCGGGACAGGCCGACCAAGAGACCCAGTACTTC. This translates into CASRPGQADQETQYF.

This clonotype was seen more than once but under ten times. V gene TRBV12-3 or TRBV12-4 combines with J gene TRBJ2-3; possibly TRBD2 for D (5 bases). V was cut by 3 bases and J by 6 bases, with 10 bases left in between. This CDR3 comprises 13 residues. The CDR3 protein is CASSFFPGDTQYF. The CDR3 DNA sequence: TGTGCCAGCAGTTTCTTCCCGGGGGATACGCAGTATTTT.